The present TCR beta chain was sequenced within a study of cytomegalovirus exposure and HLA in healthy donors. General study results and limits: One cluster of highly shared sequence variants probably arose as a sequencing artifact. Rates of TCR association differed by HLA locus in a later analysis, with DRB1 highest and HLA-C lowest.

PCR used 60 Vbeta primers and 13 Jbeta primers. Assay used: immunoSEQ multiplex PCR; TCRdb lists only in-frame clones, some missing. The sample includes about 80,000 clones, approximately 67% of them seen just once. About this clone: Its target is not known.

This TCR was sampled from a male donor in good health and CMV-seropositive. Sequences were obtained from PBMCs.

The CDR3 reads CASSRTGVETQYF. Written as DNA, the CDR3 is TGTGCCAGCAGCCGGACAGGGGTTGAGACCCAGTACTTC. The V call is TRBV7-9, the J call TRBJ2-5; 9 bases fit TRBD1. The germline V gene encodes CDR1 SEHNR and CDR2 FQNEAQ (reference sequence). The CDR3 runs to 13 residues. V gave up 5 bases and J gave up 5 bases; unmatched junction bases: 3.